Shown below are 23 T cell receptor beta chains from a single sample sequenced in a study of control samples from healthy donors and cancer patients. Clones were read by immunoSEQ multiplex PCR, and TCRdb kept only the in-frame ones, dropping some. This table has 400,000 to 450,000 clones, 90% appearing once. What was sequenced was PBMCs. The receptors were sampled from a man aged 40-49 years with head and neck cancer.

Here the CDR3 DNA reads TGTGCCAGCAGCGACGAGCCGAACACTGAAGCTTTCTTT. It yields the protein CASSDEPNTEAFF. V gene TRBV7-3 combines with J gene TRBJ1-1; no clear D gene. V gave up 5 bases and J gave up 1 base, with 8 bases separating them. Germline assignment: CDR1 SGHTA and CDR2 FQGTGA. CDR3 length: 13 residues. The complete variable domain, with remaining parts taken from reference TRBV7-3 and TRBJ1-1, reads GAGVSQTPSNKVTEKGKYVELRCDPISGHTALYWYRQSLGQGPEFLIYFQGTGAADDSGLPNDRFFAVRPEGSVSTLKIQRTERGDSAVYLCASSDEPNTEAFFGQGTRLTVV.

This clone was recorded once. CDR3 bases: TGTGCCAGCAGTTCAGGACAGGCCTATAACACTGAAGCTTTCTTT. Translation gives CASSSGQAYNTEAFF. The chain is built from TRBV28 and TRBJ1-1; TRBD1 matches at 7 bases. CDR1 is MDHEN and CDR2 is SYDVKM in the germline V gene. The CDR3 sequence is 15 residues long. The ends lost 4 bases at V and 2 bases at J; junction bases unmatched: 7. The full variable domain, completed using reference TRBV28 and TRBJ1-1, is DVKVTQSSRYLVKRTGEKVFLECVQDMDHENMFWYRQDPGLGLRLIYFSYDVKMKEKGDIPEGYSVSREKKERFSLILESASTNQTSMYLCASSSGQAYNTEAFFGQGTRLTVV.

The chain has TRBV27 and TRBJ1-2, with 10 bases that match TRBD1. Germline trimming cut 5 bases from V and 4 bases from J; bases unmatched to any gene: 10. The CDR3 is 16 amino acids. Germline CDR1 reads MNHEY; CDR2 reads SMNVEV (reference sequence). The CDR3 nucleotides are TGTGCCAGCAGTCTCCGACAGGGGGCGCATGGCTATGGCTACACCTTC. Translating gives CASSLRQGAHGYGYTF.

The rearrangement uses TRBV6-4 and TRBJ1-6; D not resolved. Deletions cut 5 bases from V and 5 bases from J, with 13 bases between. This CDR3 spans 15 amino acids. Germline V gene sequence: CDR1 MRHNA, CDR2 SNTAGT. The CDR3 DNA follows: TGTGCCAGCAGTACCGATCAAGGGAATAATTCACCCCTCCACTTT. Protein: CASSTDQGNNSPLHF.

The gene calls are TRBV5-5 and TRBJ2-7; 9 nucleotides match TRBD1. The CDR3 length is 14 residues. Trimming cost V 4 bases and J 1 base; bases outside gene matches: 3. Germline V gene lookup returns CDR1 SGHKS and CDR2 YYEKEE (reference sequence). For the CDR3, the DNA is TGTGCCAGCAGCGTCGGACAGGGGTCCTACGAGCAGTACTTC. It is translated as CASSVGQGSYEQYF.

V usage is TRBV19 and J usage is TRBJ1-2; 8 nucleotides match TRBD1. Germline CDR1 and CDR2: LNHDA and SQIVND (reference sequence). This CDR3 region has 18 residues. The V gene end was trimmed by 6 bases and the J gene end by 4 bases; junction bases not matched to a gene: 19. The CDR3 DNA is TGTGCCAGTAGGAATACCGGGACAGGAGATTCGGAGGGCTATGGCTACACCTTC. Amino acid sequence: CASRNTGTGDSEGYGYTF.

The chain carries TRBV15 and TRBJ1-1; D unclear. Germline V CDR1 and CDR2: LNHNV, YYDKDF (reference sequence). V gave up 5 bases and J gave up 0 bases, with 16 bases separating them. This CDR3 has 16 amino acids. Here the CDR3 DNA reads TGTGCCACCAGCCCAACTTCGGGCAGAATGAACACTGAAGCTTTCTTT. Amino acids: CATSPTSGRMNTEAFF. Full variable domain (rest looked up from reference TRBV15 and TRBJ1-1): DAMVIQNPRYQVTQFGKPVTLSCSQTLNHNVMYWYQQKSSQAPKLLFHYYDKDFNNEADTPDNFQSRRPNTSFCFLDIRSPGLGDTAMYLCATSPTSGRMNTEAFFGQGTRLTVV.

This clone was seen only a few times. V usage is TRBV28 and J usage is TRBJ2-6, with D hard to call. V lost 6 bases and J lost 0, with 3 bases in between. Germline assignment: CDR1 MDHEN and CDR2 SYDVKM. The CDR3 is made up of 13 amino acids. The CDR3 region has the DNA TGTGCCAGCAGACGCTCTGGGGCCAACGTCCTGACTTTC. Encoded protein: CASRRSGANVLTF.

This clone was seen a few times. The genes are TRBV9 and TRBJ1-3; D remains unclear. V was shortened by 7 bases and J by 1 base, with 15 bases between the two germline ends. The germline V gene encodes CDR1 SGDLS and CDR2 YYNGEE. CDR3 length equals 15 residues. The CDR3 nucleotides are TGTGCCAGCGCCGGCCAGGTGGAGTCTGGAAACACCATATATTTT. Its protein is CASAGQVESGNTIYF.

This clone was picked up many times. The chain uses TRBV29-1 and TRBJ2-5, with TRBD2 identical over 10 bases. The CDR3 has 14 residues. Germline CDR1 SQVTM, CDR2 ANQGSEA. With V trimmed by 7 bases and J by 5 bases, 10 bases remained unmatched. The CDR3 protein is CSEISGGSKETQYF. The CDR3, as DNA: TGCAGCGAGATTAGCGGGGGGAGTAAGGAGACCCAGTACTTC.

This chain uses TRBV18 with TRBJ2-5; D is uncertain. The CDR3 has 13 amino acids. Between the trimmed V and J ends, which lost 6 bases and 1 base, there was a span of 9 bases. Per the germline V gene, CDR1 is KGHSH and CDR2 is LQKENI. The CDR3: CASSRQSQETQYF. CDR3 DNA: TGTGCCAGCTCCCGTCAGAGCCAAGAGACCCAGTACTTC.

This clone was observed a few times. The chain combines TRBV30 with TRBJ1-3; D might be TRBD1 (5 bases). This CDR3 comprises 17 residues. Trimming left V 1 base short and J 0 bases short, with 16 bases between. CDR1 GTSNPN and CDR2 SVGIG come from the germline V gene (reference sequence). The CDR3 reads CAWSGRQGDPSGNTIYF. DNA for the CDR3: TGTGCCTGGAGTGGAAGGCAGGGCGACCCCTCTGGAAACACCATATATTTT.

CDR3 DNA sequence: TGTGCCAGCAGTACTAGTATTTCCTACGAGCAGTACTTC. Encoded protein: CASSTSISYEQYF. The V gene is TRBV2, the J gene TRBJ2-7, with a possible D match to TRBD2 (5 bases). V was clipped by 5 bases and J by 1 base, with 9 bases between them. Germline CDR1 SNHLY, CDR2 FYNNEI. The CDR3 is made up of 13 amino acids.

The genes are TRBV2 and TRBJ2-1, with D unclear. Germline V CDR1 and CDR2: SNHLY, FYNNEI. V was clipped by 8 bases and J by 15 bases, with 17 bases between them. This CDR3 has 11 residues. The CDR3 nucleotides read TGTGCCAGCCTATTGCAGACATTCGGGTTCTTC. Its translation is CASLLQTFGFF.

V gene TRBV29-1 combines with J gene TRBJ1-2; D call uncertain. This CDR3 spans 12 amino acids. The germline V gene has CDR1 SQVTM and CDR2 ANQGSEA. V shed 6 bases and J shed 3 bases, with 11 bases lying between them. CDR3 residues: CSVPRDDYGYTF. CDR3 bases: TGCAGCGTCCCTAGGGATGACTATGGCTACACCTTC.

About this clone: Other DNA variants within this sample encode the same CDR3. V gene TRBV7-2 combines with J gene TRBJ1-2; D remains unclear. The CDR3 has 13 amino acids. The germline V gene has CDR1 SGHTA and CDR2 FQGNSA. V was shortened by 1 base and J by 1 base, with 4 bases between the two germline ends. The chain's CDR3 is CASSLDSNYGYTF. CDR3 DNA sequence: TGTGCCAGCAGCTTAGACAGTAACTATGGCTACACCTTC.

The chain joins TRBV28 to TRBJ1-1; possibly TRBD1 for D (5 bases). The V gene lost 6 bases and the J gene lost 2 bases, with 13 bases spanning the gap. CDR3 size: 14 residues. In germline, CDR1 is MDHEN, CDR2 SYDVKM. The CDR3 region is CASRAGGINTEAFF. CDR3 nucleotides: TGTGCCAGCAGGGCGGGGGGGATTAACACTGAAGCTTTCTTT.

The rearrangement joins TRBV7-3 to TRBJ1-1; TRBD1 matches at 7 bases. The ends lost 5 bases at V and 1 base at J; junction bases unmatched: 4. Looked up from germline, CDR1 is SGHTA and CDR2 is FQGTGA. The CDR3 runs to 14 residues. In nucleotides, the CDR3 is TGTGCCAGCAGCCTGCAGGGGGGGAACACTGAAGCTTTCTTT. Amino acids: CASSLQGGNTEAFF.

The CDR3 DNA follows: TGTGCCAGCAGTTTAGGAGAACGCTACGAGCAGTACTTC. As protein: CASSLGERYEQYF. The chain carries TRBV27 and TRBJ2-7; unclear D gene. CDR1 and CDR2 (germline): MNHEY, SMNVEV (reference sequence). V was pared by 2 bases and J by 3 bases, with 8 bases between. The CDR3 loop spans 13 amino acids.

V is TRBV7-9 and J is TRBJ2-3; the D gene could be TRBD1 or TRBD2 (6 bases each). The germline V gene has CDR1 SEHNR and CDR2 FQNEAQ (reference sequence). The length of the CDR3 is 16 residues. Trimming shortened V by 5 bases and J by 4 bases, and 19 bases separated the two germline ends. This CDR3 is CASSPFTGGAPDTQYF. CDR3 bases: TGTGCCAGCAGCCCCTTTACCGGGGGCGCCCCAGATACGCAGTATTTT.

The rearrangement links TRBV29-1 to TRBJ1-2; 9 bases match TRBD1. This CDR3 is built from 15 residues. Germline CDR1 SQVTM, CDR2 ANQGSEA. Germline trimming cut 6 bases from V and 1 base from J; bases unmatched to any gene: 9. The CDR3 nucleotides read TGCAGCGTCTACACCGGGACAGGGTTTAACTATGGCTACACCTTC. Its protein is CSVYTGTGFNYGYTF.

The V and J genes are TRBV7-3 and TRBJ2-2; D tentatively fits TRBD1 or TRBD2 (6 bases each). The V end was cut by 1 base, the J end by 2 bases, with 8 bases between. In germline, CDR1 is SGHTA, CDR2 FQGTGA. The CDR3 has 15 amino acids. CDR3 in DNA: TGTGCCAGCAGCTTAATGGGGGGCAACACCGGGGAGCTGTTTTTT. This gives the protein CASSLMGGNTGELFF.

This clone has a single count. The J gene is TRBJ2-3, the V gene TRBV3-1 (or the pseudogene TRBV3-2); possibly TRBD1 for D (7 bases). Germline V gene data show CDR1 as LGHDT and CDR2 as YNNKEL (reference sequence). V was clipped by 5 bases and J by 2 bases, with 20 bases between them. This CDR3 has 17 amino acids. In DNA, the CDR3 is TGTGCCAGCAGCACCTCGACAGGGCGCGGGGCCACAGATACGCAGTATTTT. It specifies CASSTSTGRGATDTQYF.